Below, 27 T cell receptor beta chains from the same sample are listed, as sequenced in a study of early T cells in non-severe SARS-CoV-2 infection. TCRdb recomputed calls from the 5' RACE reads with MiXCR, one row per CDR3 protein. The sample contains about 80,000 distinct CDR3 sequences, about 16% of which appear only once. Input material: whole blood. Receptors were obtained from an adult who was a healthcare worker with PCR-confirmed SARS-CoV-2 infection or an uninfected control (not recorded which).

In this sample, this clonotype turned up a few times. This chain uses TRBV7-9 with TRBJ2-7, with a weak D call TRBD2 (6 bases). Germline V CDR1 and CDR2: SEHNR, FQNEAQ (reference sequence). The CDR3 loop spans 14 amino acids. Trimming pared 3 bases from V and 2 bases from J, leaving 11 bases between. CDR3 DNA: TGTGCCAGCAGCTTGGCCGGCGGGACCTACGAGCAGTACTTC. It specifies CASSLAGGTYEQYF.

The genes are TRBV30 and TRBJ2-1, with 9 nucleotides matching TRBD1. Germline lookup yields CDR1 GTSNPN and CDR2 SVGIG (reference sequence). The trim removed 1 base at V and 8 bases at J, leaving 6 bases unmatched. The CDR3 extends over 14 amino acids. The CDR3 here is CAWSGGQGVDEQFF. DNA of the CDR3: TGTGCCTGGAGTGGGGGACAGGGAGTGGATGAGCAGTTCTTC.

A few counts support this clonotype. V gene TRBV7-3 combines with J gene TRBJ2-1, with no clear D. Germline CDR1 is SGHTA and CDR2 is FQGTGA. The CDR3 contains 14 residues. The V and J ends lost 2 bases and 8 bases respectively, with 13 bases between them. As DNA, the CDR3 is TGTGCCAGCAGCTTAGAAGCAGTGATCCATGAGCAGTTCTTC. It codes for CASSLEAVIHEQFF.

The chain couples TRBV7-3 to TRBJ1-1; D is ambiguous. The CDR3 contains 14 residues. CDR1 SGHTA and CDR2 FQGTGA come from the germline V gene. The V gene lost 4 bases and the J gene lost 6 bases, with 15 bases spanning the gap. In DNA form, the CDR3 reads TGTGCCAGCAGCTACGGGCCCCTTTCCCCTGAAGCTTTCTTT. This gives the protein CASSYGPLSPEAFF.

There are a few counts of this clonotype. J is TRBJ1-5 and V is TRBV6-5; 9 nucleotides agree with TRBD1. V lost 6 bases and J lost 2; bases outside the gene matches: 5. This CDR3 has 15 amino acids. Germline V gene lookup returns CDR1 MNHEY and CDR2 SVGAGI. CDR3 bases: TGTGCCAGCAGCCCACAGGGGGCCGGCAATCAGCCCCAGCATTTT. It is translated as CASSPQGAGNQPQHF.

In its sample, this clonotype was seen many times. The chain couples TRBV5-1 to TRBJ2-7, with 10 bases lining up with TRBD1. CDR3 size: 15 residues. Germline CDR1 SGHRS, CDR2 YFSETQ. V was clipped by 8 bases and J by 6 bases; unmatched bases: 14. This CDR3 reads CASRRDRGISGEQYF. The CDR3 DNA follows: TGCGCCAGTCGAAGGGACAGGGGTATATCAGGCGAGCAGTACTTC.

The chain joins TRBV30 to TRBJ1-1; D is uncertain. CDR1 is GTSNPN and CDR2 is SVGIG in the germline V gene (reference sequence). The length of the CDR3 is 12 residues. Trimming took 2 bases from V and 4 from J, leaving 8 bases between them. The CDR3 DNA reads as TGTGCCTGGAGTCCACTGGGCACTGAAGCTTTCTTT. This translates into CAWSPLGTEAFF.

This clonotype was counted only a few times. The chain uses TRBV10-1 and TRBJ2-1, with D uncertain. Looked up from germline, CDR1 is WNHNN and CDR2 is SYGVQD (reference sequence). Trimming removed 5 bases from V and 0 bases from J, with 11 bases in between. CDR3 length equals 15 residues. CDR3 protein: CASSRTESSYNEQFF. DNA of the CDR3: TGCGCCAGCAGTAGGACGGAGAGCTCCTACAATGAGCAGTTCTTC.

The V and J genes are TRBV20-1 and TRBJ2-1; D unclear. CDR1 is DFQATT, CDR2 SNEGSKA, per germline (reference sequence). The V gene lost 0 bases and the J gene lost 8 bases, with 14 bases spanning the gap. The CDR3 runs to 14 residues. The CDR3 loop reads CSARDRATSHEQFF. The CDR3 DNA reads TGCAGTGCTAGAGATAGGGCGACCAGTCATGAGCAGTTCTTC.

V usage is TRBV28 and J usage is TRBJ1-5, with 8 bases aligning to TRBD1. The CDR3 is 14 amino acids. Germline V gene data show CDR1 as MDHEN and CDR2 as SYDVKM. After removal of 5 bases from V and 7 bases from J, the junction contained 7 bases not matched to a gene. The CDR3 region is CASSNGQGIQPQHF. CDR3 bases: TGTGCCAGCAGTAACGGACAGGGTATCCAGCCCCAGCATTTT.

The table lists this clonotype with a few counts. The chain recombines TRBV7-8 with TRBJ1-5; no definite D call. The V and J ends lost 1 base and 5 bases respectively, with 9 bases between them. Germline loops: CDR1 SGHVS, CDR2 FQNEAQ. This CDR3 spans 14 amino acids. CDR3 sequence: CASSLVGYDQPQHF. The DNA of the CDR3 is TGTGCCAGCAGCTTAGTGGGATACGATCAGCCCCAGCATTTT.

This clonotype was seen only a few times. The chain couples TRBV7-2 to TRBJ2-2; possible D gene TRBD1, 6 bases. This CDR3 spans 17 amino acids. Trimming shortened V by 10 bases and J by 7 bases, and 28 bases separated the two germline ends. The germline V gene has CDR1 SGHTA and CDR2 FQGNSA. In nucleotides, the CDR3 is TGTGCCAACCGCTCCCCAAACAGGGTCGGGTTGGACGGGGAGCTGTTTTTT. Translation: CANRSPNRVGLDGELFF.

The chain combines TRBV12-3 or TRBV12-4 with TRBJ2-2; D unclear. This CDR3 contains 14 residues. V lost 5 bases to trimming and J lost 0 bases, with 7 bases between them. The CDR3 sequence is CASSPDPNTGELFF. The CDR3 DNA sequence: TGTGCCAGCAGTCCGGACCCGAACACCGGGGAGCTGTTTTTT.

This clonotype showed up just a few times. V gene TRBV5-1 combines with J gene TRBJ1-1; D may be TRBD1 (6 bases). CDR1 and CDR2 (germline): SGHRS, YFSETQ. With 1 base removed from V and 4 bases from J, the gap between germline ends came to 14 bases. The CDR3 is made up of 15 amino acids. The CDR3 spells CASSLTGRSGTEAFF. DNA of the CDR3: TGCGCCAGCAGCTTGACAGGGAGGTCGGGCACTGAAGCTTTCTTT.

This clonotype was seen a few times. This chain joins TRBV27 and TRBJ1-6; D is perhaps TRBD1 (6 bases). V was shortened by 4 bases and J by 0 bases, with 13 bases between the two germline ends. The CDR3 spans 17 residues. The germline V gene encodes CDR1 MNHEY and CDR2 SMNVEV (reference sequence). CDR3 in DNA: TGTGCCAGCAGTTCCCGCAGGGGAAGCTCCTATAATTCACCCCTCCACTTT. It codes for CASSSRRGSSYNSPLHF.

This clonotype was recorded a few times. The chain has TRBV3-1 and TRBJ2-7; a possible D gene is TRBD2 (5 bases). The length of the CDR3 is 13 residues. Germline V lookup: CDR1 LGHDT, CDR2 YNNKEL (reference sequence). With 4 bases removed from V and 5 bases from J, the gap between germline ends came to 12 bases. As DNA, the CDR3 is TGTGCCAGCAGCCTTAAGGGAGCCCACGAGCAGTACTTC. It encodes CASSLKGAHEQYF.

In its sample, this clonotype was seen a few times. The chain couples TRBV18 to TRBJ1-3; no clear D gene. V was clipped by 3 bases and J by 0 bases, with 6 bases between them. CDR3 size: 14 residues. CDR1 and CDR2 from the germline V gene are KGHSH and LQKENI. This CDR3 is CASSPRDSGNTIYF. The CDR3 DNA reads TGTGCCAGCTCACCTAGGGACTCTGGAAACACCATATATTTT.

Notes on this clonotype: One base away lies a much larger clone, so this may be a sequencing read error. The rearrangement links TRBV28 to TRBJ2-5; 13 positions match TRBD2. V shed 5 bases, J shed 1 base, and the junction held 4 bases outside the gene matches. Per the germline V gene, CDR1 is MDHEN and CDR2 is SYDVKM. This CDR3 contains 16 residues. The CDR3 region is CASSPTSGGLQETQYF. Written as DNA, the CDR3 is TGTGCCAGCAGTCCGACTAGCGGGGGGCTCCAAGAGACCCAGTACTTC.

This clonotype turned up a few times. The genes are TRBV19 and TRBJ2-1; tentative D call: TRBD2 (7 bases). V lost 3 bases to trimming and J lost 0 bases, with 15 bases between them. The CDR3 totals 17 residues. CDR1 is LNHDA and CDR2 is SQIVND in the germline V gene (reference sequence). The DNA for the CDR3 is TGTGCCAGTAGTATGGGGGGGGCTAGGAGCTCCTACAATGAGCAGTTCTTC. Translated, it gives CASSMGGARSSYNEQFF.

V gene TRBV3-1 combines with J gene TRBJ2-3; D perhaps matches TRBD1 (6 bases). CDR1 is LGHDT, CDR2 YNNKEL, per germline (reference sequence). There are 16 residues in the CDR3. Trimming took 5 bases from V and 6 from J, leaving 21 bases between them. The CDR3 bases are TGTGCCAGCAGCTCAGGGGAAGGGGGACCGGGCGATACGCAGTATTTT. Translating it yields CASSSGEGGPGDTQYF.

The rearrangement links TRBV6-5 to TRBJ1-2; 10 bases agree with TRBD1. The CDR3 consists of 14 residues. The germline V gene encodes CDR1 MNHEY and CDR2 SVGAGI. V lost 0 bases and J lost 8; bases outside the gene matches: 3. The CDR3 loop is CASSYSDRGRGYTF. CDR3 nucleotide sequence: TGTGCCAGCAGTTACTCCGACAGGGGGCGAGGCTACACCTTC.

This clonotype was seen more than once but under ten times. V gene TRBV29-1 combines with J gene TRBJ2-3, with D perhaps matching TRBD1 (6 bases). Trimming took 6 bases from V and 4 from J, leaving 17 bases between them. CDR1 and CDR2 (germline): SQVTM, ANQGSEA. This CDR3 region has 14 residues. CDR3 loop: CSVQQGTWSDTQYF. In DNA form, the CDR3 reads TGCAGCGTCCAACAGGGAACGTGGTCAGATACGCAGTATTTT.

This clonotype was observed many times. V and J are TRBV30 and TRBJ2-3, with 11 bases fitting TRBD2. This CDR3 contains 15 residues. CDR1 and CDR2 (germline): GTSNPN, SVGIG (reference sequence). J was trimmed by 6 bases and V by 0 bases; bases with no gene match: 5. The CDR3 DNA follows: TGTGCCTGGAGTGTACTGACTAGCGGGGAGGATACGCAGTATTTT. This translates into CAWSVLTSGEDTQYF.

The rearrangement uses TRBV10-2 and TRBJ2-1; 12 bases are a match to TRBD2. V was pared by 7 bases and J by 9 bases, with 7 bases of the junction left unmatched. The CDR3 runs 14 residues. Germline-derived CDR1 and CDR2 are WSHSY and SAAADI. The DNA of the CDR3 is TGCGCCAGCACTCTAGCGGGGGGGCGAGGTGAGCAGTTCTTC. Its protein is CASTLAGGRGEQFF.

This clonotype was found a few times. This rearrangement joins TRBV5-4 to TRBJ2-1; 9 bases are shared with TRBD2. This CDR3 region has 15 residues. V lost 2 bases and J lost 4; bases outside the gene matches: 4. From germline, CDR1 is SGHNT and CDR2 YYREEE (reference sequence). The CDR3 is CASSFGGRDYNEQFF. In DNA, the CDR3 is TGTGCCAGCAGCTTCGGCGGGAGGGATTACAATGAGCAGTTCTTC.

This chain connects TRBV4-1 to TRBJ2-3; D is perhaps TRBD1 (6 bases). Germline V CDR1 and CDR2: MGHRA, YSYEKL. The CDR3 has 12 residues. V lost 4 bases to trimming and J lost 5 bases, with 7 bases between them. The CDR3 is CASSRGLDTQYF. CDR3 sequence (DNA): TGCGCCAGCAGCCGGGGGCTAGATACGCAGTATTTT.

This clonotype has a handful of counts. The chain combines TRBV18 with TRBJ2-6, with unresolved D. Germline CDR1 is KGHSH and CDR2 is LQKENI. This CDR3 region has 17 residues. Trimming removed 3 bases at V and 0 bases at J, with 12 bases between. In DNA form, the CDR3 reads TGTGCCAGCTCACCGACGGCGGCGAGCTCTGGGGCCAACGTCCTGACTTTC. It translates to CASSPTAASSGANVLTF.